The entry below describes one TCR beta chain. Its target is unknown. Data came from immunoSEQ multiplex PCR; TCRdb stores just in-frame clones and leaves some out. The sample includes 90,000 to 100,000 clones, 88% seen only once; the top ten take approximately 4%. These data originate in a study of identifying expanded T cells in peripheral blood. The study, taken as a whole, reports: Variance in clone template counts between approximately 2-week samples significantly increased with total template count across all healthy donors.

Looked up from germline, CDR1 is SGDLS and CDR2 is YYNGEE. The length of the CDR3 is 16 residues. V gave up 0 bases and J gave up 9 bases; unmatched junction bases: 9. The sequencing input was blood. This TCR was recovered from a person between 18 and 75 years old in good health. The chain recombines TRBV9 with TRBJ2-1; 10 bases fit TRBD2. This chain's CDR3 is CASSVGLSGGAPEQFF. CDR3 DNA sequence: TGTGCCAGCAGCGTAGGGTTGAGCGGGGGGGCCCCTGAGCAGTTCTTC.